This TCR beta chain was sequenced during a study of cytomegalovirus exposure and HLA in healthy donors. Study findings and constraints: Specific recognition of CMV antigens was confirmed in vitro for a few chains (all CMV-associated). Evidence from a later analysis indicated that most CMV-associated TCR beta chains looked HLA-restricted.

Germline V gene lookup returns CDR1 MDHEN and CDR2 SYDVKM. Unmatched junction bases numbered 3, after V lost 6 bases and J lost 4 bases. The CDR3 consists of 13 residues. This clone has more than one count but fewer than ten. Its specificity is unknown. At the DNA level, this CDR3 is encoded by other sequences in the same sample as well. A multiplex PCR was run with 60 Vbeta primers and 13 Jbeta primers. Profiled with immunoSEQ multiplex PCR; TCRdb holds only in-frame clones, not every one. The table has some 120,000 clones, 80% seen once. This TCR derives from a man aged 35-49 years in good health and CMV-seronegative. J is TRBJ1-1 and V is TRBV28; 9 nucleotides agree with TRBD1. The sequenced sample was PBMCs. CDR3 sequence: CASSLTGGTEAFF. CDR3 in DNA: TGTGCCAGCAGCCTGACAGGGGGCACTGAAGCTTTCTTT.